This T cell receptor beta chain was captured by sequencing in a study of PD-1 blockade in classical Hodgkin lymphoma. Notes on the study in general: Relapsed/refractory patients reportedly had the lowest baseline TCR diversity, below newly diagnosed patients, who were below healthy donors. CD4+ TCR diversity rose significantly by C4D1, and CD8+ TCR diversity did not. Patients who responded completely had about the same baseline diversity as newly diagnosed patients.

A word on this clone: Its antigen is not identified.

Per the germline V gene, CDR1 is SGHRS and CDR2 is YFSETQ. The CDR3 is 16 residues long. V dropped 1 base and J dropped 1 base, with 11 bases sitting between them. Here immunoSEQ multiplex PCR was the method, and the copy in TCRdb shows in-frame clones only, minus some. This table has almost 30,000 clones, around 80% appearing once. As to time point: cycle 4 day 1 (C4D1), after 6 weeks of nivolumab. Every one of the patients relapsed after autologous stem cell transplantation (brentuximab vedotin exposure was variable). Magnetic negative selection purified CD4+ T cells from thawed PBMCs. This receptor was identified in a human donor with classical Hodgkin lymphoma. Sample: CD4+ T cells from blood, taken before the fourth cycle of nivolumab. The chain carries TRBV5-1 and TRBJ1-4; D gene uncertain. For the CDR3, the DNA is TGCGCCAGCAGCTTGCAAGGGTCTCGAACTAATGAAAAACTGTTTTTT. It encodes CASSLQGSRTNEKLFF.